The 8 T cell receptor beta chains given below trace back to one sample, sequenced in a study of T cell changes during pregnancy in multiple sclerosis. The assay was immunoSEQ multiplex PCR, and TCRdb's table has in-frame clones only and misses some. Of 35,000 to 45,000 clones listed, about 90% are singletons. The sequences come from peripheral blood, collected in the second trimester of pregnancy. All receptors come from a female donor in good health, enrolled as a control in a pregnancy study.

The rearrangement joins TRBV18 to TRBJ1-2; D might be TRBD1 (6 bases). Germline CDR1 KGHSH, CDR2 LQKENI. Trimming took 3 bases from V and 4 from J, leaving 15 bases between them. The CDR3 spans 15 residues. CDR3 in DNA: TGTGCCAGCTCACCCCCTTGGGGGCTTGTCTATGGCTACACCTTC. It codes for CASSPPWGLVYGYTF.

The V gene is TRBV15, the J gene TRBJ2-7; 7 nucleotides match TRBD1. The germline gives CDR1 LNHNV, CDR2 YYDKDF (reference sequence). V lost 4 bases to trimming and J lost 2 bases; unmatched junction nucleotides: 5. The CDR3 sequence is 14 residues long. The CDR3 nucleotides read TGTGCCACCAGCAAGACAGGGACCCCCTACGAGCAGTACTTC. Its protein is CATSKTGTPYEQYF.

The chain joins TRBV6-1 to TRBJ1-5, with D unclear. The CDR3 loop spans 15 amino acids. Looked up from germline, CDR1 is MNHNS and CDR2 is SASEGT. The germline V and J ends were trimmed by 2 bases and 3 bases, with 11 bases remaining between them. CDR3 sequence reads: CASSESGQSNQPQHF. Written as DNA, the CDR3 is TGTGCCAGCAGTGAAAGCGGTCAGTCCAATCAGCCCCAGCATTTT.

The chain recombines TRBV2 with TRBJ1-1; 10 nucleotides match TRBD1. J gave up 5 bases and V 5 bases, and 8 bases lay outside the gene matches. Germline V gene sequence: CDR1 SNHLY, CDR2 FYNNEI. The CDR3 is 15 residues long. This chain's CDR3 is CASSRRQGAGTEAFF. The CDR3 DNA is TGTGCCAGCAGTCGTCGACAGGGGGCAGGAACTGAAGCTTTCTTT.

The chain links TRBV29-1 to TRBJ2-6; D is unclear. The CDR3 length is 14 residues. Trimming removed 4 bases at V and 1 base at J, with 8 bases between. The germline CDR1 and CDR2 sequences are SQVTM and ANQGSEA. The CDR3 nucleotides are TGCAGCGTTGCTCTACTTTCTGGGGCCAACGTCCTGACTTTC. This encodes CSVALLSGANVLTF.

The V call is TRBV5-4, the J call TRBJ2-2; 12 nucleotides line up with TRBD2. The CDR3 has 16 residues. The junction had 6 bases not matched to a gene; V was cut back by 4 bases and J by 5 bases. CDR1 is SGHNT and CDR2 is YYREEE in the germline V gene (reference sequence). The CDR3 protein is CASSPPTSGGTGELFF. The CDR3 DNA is TGTGCCAGCAGCCCCCCGACTAGCGGGGGAACCGGGGAGCTGTTTTTT.

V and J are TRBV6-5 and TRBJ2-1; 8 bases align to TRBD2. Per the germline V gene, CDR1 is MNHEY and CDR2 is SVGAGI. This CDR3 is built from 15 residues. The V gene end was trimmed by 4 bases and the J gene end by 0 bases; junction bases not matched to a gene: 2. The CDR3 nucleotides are TGTGCCAGCAGTTTAGCGGGGCACTCCTACAATGAGCAGTTCTTC. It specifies CASSLAGHSYNEQFF.

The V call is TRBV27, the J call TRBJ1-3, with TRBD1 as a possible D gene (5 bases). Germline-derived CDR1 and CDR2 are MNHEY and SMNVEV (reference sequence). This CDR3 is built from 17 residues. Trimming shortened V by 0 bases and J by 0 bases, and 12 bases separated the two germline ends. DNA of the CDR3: TGTGCCAGCAGTTTATCCCCCCCCCAGGGCTCTGGAAACACCATATATTTT. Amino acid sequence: CASSLSPPQGSGNTIYF.